This T cell receptor (beta chain) was retrieved from a study of blood T cell repertoires in COVID-19. Study in general: Sample material is recorded as cDNA or gDNA derived from T cells, B-cell-depleted T cells, or PBMCs.

There are 14 residues in the CDR3. Between the trimmed V and J ends, which lost 3 bases and 1 base, there was a span of 12 bases. In germline, CDR1 is DFQATT, CDR2 SNEGSKA (reference sequence). Under the authors' procedure: It was from reference gene primer amplification that nucleated cell counts were estimated. Assay: immunoSEQ multiplex PCR; the TCRdb copy retains only in-frame clones and omits some. The D gene and trimming were derived from the DNA, and the V and J assignments and clone size from that table. The table records roughly 240,000 clones, approximately 89% of them present only once. V gene TRBV20-1 combines with J gene TRBJ1-2, with D perhaps matching TRBD1 (5 bases). Material for sequencing was peripheral blood. The sequence was obtained from a woman between 55 and 75 years old who had recovered from COVID-19. As DNA, the CDR3 is TGCAGTGCTAGTGAACCGGGGGTTAACTATGGCTACACCTTC. This gives the protein CSASEPGVNYGYTF.